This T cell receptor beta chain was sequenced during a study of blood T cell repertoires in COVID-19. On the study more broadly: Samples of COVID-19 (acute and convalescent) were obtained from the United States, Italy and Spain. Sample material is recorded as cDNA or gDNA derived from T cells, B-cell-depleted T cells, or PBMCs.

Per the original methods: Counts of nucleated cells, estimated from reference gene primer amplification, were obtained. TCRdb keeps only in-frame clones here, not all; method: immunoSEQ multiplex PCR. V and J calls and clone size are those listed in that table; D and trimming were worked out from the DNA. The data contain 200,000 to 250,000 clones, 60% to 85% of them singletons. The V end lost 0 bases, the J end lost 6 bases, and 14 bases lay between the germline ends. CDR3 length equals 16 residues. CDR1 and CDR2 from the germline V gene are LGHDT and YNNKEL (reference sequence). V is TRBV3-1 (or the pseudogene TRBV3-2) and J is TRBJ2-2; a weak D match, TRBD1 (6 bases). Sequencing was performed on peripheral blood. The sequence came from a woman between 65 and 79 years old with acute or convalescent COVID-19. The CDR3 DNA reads TGTGCCAGCAGCCAAGAGGCCAGGGGTAGGGCCGGGGAGCTGTTTTTT. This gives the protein CASSQEARGRAGELFF.